The rows below give T cell receptor beta chains drawn from one sample of a study of technical replicates of blood from several donors. Data came from immunoSEQ multiplex PCR; TCRdb stores just in-frame clones and leaves some out. The table lists just over 80,000 clones, 90% to 97% of them singletons. Sequencing was done on a sample of T cells isolated from PBMCs. Receptors were obtained from a human donor in good health. CDR3s include the opening cysteine and the closing phenylalanine or tryptophan. The D gene is left open where the match is weak. Clone size is not always given. Where it is, it says once, few, many or a class for expanded clones.

j_gene,abundance,v_gene,d_gene,CDR3aa,CDR3nt
TRBJ1-2,.,TRBV2,.,CASSERLPLGEIGYTF,TGTGCCAGCAGTGAAAGGCTCCCACTCGGGGAAATCGGCTACACCTTC
TRBJ2-3,.,TRBV7-3,.,CASSLGGTDTQYF,TGTGCCAGCAGCTTAGGGGGGACAGATACGCAGTATTTT
TRBJ1-5,.,TRBV9,.,CASSVAVNQPQHF,TGTGCCAGCAGCGTAGCGGTGAATCAGCCCCAGCATTTT
TRBJ1-1,.,TRBV11-3,TRBD1,CASSSSGTGLNTEAFF,TGTGCCAGCAGCTCCTCCGGGACAGGACTGAACACTGAAGCTTTCTTT
TRBJ2-2,.,TRBV6-5,.,CASETRQYTGELFF,TGTGCCAGCGAAACCAGACAGTACACCGGGGAGCTGTTTTTT
TRBJ2-2,.,TRBV19,.,CASMAGYDTGELFF,TGTGCCAGTATGGCGGGGTACGACACCGGGGAGCTGTTTTTT
TRBJ2-2,.,TRBV2,.,CASRGQTGVTGELFF,TGTGCCAGCAGGGGACAGACGGGAGTTACCGGGGAGCTGTTTTTT
TRBJ1-1,.,TRBV15,TRBD1,CATSRTLTGEDAEAFF,TGTGCCACCAGCAGGACACTGACAGGGGAGGACGCTGAAGCTTTCTTT
TRBJ2-3,.,TRBV30,TRBD2,CAWGLAGGTDTQYF,TGTGCCTGGGGACTAGCGGGAGGGACAGATACGCAGTATTTT
TRBJ2-5,.,TRBV18,.,CASSPGVAQETQYF,TGTGCCAGCTCACCGGGAGTTGCCCAAGAGACCCAGTACTTC
TRBJ2-1,once,TRBV6-5,.,CASSFSEGEVEQFF,TGTGCCAGCAGTTTTTCGGAGGGAGAAGTCGAGCAGTTCTTC
TRBJ1-1,.,TRBV15,.,CATSESEFAEAFF,TGTGCCACCTCGGAGTCGGAATTTGCTGAAGCTTTCTTT
TRBJ2-1,few,TRBV5-4,TRBD2,CASSRGLAGANEQFF,TGTGCCAGCAGCCGGGGACTAGCGGGAGCCAATGAGCAGTTCTTC
TRBJ1-1,.,TRBV11-3,.,CASSLERRVGAFF,TGTGCCAGCAGCTTGGAGCGGAGGGTAGGCGCTTTCTTT
TRBJ2-3,.,TRBV19,.,CASSLLLDTRDTQYF,TGTGCCAGTAGCCTATTACTAGACACCAGGGATACGCAGTATTTT